What follows describes a single TCR beta chain. Its antigen is undetermined. The germline CDR1 and CDR2 sequences are SGHRS and YFSETQ. Unmatched junction bases numbered 3, after V lost 0 bases and J lost 0 bases. The CDR3 loop spans 17 amino acids. Amplification used 60 Vbeta primers and 13 Jbeta primers. Data came from immunoSEQ multiplex PCR; TCRdb stores just in-frame clones and leaves some out. The table lists 150,000 to 200,000 clones, about 10% of them singletons, with 1% to 1.5% in the top ten. The record originates from a study of cytomegalovirus exposure and HLA in healthy donors. Points from the study as a whole: In a later analysis, at a false discovery rate of 0.05, under 20,000 TCR beta sequences were associated with HLA alleles. Researchers reported that a few CMV-associated chains were confirmed in vitro as CMV antigen-specific.

This rearrangement joins TRBV5-1 to TRBJ2-1; 10 nucleotides agree with TRBD2. The sequence derives from a woman in her twenties or thirties in good health and CMV-seropositive. The specimen sequenced was PBMCs. DNA for the CDR3: TGCGCCAGCAGCTTGGGGGCTAGCGGGAGCTCCTACAATGAGCAGTTCTTC. It encodes CASSLGASGSSYNEQFF. Using reference TRBV5-1 and TRBJ2-1 for the parts outside the CDR3, the full variable domain is KAGVTQTPRYLIKTRGQQVTLSCSPISGHRSVSWYQQTPGQGLQFLFEYFSETQRNKGNFPGRFSGRQFSNSRSEMNVSTLELGDSALYLCASSLGASGSSYNEQFFGPGTRLTVL.